This T cell receptor beta chain was identified in a study of technical replicates of blood from several donors. The germline gives CDR1 SGHDT, CDR2 YYEEEE. The CDR3 is made up of 11 amino acids. V was pared by 5 bases and J by 7 bases, with 7 bases between. This table comes from immunoSEQ multiplex PCR, and its TCRdb copy is limited to in-frame clones, with some not included. This sample has approximately 82,000 clones, with roughly 95% found just once. The clonotype was recovered from a human donor in good health. V gene TRBV5-6 combines with J gene TRBJ2-1; D gene unclear. The sample was T cells isolated from PBMCs. CDR3 in amino acids: CASRTFNEQFF. The CDR3 nucleotides read TGTGCCAGCAGAACTTTTAATGAGCAGTTCTTC.